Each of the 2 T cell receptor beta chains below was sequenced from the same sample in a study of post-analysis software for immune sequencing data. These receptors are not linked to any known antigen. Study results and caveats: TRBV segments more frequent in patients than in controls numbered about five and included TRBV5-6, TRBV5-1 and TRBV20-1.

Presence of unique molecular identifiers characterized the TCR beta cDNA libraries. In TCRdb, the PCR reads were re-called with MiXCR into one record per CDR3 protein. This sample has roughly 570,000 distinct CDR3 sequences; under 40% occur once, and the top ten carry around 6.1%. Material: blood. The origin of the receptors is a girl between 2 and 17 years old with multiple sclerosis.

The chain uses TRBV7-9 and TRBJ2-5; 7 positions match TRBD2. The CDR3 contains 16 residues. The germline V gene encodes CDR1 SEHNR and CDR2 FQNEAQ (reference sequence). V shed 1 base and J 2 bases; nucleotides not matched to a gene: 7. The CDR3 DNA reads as TGTGCCAGCAGCTTAGGGCACGACGGGGGGCAAGAGACCCAGTACTTC. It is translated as CASSLGHDGGQETQYF. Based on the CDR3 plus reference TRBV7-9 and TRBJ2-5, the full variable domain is DTGVSQNPRHKITKRGQNVTFRCDPISEHNRLYWYRQTLGQGPEFLTYFQNEAQLEKSRLLSDRFSAERPKGSFSTLEIQRTEQGDSAMYLCASSLGHDGGQETQYFGPGTRLLVL.

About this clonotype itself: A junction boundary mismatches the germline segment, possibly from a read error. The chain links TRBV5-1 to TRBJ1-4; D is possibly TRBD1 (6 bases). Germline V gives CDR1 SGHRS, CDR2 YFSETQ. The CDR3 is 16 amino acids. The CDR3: CASSVTLGGTNEKLFF. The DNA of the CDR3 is TGCGCCAGCAGCGTCACCCTAGGGGGAACTAATGAAAAATTGTTTTTT.